This T cell receptor (beta chain) is drawn from a study of T cell repertoires in cytomegalovirus infection. The wider study: Public TCR beta signature analysis indicated the presence of both CMV infection and matching HLA type.

MiXCR, applied by TCRdb to the reads, yields one record per CDR3 protein. Of fewer than 1,000,000 distinct CDR3 sequences listed, about a third were seen once; the top ten hold 13%. CDR1 and CDR2 (germline): MGHRA, YSYEKL. The CDR3 is 14 residues long. Losses at the gene ends were 7 bases for V and 2 bases for J; bases not matched to a gene: 5. This clonotype showed up many times. Its specificity is not known. The study, taken as a whole, reports: In two of eight donors, the top clonotype was HLA-C-restricted CMV-specific.

The sample here was cultured CD8+ T cells from PBMCs, taken from culture after CMV antigen stimulation. This sequence originates from a human donor in good health (CMV status not recorded). Some clones in this sample may be carry-over from other donors' samples. V gene TRBV4-1 combines with J gene TRBJ2-1; TRBD2 aligns across 7 bases. This CDR3 is CASTIAGTYNEQFF. CDR3 coding DNA: TGCGCCAGCACGATAGCGGGCACCTACAATGAGCAGTTCTTC.